The source of this TCR beta chain is a study of metastatic and nonmetastatic thyroid tumors. Across the study: Blood and tumor or nodule tissue repertoires from malignant and benign thyroid patients were compared. Regarding the study as a whole: In blood and tumor, TCR beta diversity was reportedly significantly higher in malignant thyroid tumors than in benign nodules.

In its sample, this clone was seen once. Its antigen remains unknown. Original processing notes: CDR3 differences across clinicopathological groups were used to build a distant-metastasis classifier for papillary thyroid cancer. TCRdb re-called clones from the PCR reads using MiXCR. It is TCRdb's table, rather than the study itself, that gives the V and J calls and clone size. This table holds about 70,000 clones, 15% to 20% found once. In germline, CDR1 is SGHNT, CDR2 YENEEA. V lost 5 bases and J lost 4, with 9 bases in between. The CDR3 has 13 amino acids. Every patient underwent thyroid surgery untreated.

Input material: blood. The chain carries TRBV11-3 and TRBJ2-1; D is unclear. The TCR sequence derives from a female donor with papillary thyroid cancer or a benign thyroid nodule (not recorded which). Some clones in this sample may be carry-over from other donors' samples. CDR3 protein: CASSLNSYNEQFF. The CDR3 DNA reads TGTGCCAGCAGCCTCAACTCGTACAATGAGCAGTTCTTC.